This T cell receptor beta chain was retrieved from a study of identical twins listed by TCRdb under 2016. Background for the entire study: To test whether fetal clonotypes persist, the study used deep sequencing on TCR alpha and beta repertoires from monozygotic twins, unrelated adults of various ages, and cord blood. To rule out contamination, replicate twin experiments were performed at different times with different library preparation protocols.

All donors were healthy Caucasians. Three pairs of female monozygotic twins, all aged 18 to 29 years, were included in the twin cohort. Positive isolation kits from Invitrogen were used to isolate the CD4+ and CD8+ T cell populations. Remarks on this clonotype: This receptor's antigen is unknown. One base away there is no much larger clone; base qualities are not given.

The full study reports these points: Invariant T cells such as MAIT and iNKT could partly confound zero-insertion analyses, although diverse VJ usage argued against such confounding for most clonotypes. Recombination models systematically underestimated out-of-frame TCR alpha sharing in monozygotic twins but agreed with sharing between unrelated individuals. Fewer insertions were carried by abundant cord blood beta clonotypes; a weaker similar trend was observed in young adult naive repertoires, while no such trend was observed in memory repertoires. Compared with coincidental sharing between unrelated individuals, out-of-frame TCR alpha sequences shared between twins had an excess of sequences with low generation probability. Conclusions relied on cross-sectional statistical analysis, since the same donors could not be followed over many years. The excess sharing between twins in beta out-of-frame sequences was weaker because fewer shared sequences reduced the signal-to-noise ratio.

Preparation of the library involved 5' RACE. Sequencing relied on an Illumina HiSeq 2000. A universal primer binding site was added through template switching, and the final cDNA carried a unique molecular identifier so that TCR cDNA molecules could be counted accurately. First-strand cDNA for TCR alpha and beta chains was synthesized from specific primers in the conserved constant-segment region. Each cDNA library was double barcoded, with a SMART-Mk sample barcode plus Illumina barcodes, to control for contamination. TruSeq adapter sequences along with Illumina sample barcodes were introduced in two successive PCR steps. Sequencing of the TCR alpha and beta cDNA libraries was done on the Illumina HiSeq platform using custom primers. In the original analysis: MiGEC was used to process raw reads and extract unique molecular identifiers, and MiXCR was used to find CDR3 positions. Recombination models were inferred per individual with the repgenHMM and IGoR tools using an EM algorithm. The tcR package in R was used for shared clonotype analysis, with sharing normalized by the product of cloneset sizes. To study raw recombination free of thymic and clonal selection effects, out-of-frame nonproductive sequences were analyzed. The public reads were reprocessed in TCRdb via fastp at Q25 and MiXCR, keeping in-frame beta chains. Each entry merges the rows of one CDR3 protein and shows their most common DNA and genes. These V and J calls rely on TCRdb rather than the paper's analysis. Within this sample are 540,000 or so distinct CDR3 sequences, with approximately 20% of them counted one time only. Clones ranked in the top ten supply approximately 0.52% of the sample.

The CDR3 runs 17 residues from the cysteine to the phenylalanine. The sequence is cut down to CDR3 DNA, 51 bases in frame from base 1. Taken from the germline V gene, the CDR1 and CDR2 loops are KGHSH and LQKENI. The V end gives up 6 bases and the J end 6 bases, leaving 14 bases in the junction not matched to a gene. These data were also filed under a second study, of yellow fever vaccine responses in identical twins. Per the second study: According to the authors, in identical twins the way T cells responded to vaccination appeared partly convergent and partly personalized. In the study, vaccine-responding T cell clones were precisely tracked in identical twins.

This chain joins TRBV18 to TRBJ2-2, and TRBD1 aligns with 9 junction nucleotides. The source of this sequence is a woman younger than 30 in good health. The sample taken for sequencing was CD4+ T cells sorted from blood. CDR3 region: CASSPTTGQGSAGELFF. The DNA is TGTGCCAGCTCCCCTACAACTGGACAGGGGTCGGCCGGGGAGCTGTTTTTT. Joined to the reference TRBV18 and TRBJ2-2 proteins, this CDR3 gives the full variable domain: NAGVMQNPRHLVRRRGQEARLRCSPMKGHSHVYWYRQLPEEGLKFMVYLQKENIIDESGMPKERFSAEFPKEGPSILRIQQVVRGDSAAYFCASSPTTGQGSAGELFFGEGSRLTVL.